These 2 T cell receptor beta chains came from one sample sequenced in a study of Tregs in tolerant kidney transplant recipients. The table came from immunoSEQ multiplex PCR; TCRdb's copy has only in-frame clones and leaves some out. This sample yields tens of thousands of clones, of which more than 80% are seen a single time; around 4.5% belongs to the top ten. Sequencing was performed on CD8+ T cells from blood. All receptors come from a human donor in good health.

The genes are TRBV9 and TRBJ1-3; a possible D gene is TRBD1 (6 bases). The germline V gene has CDR1 SGDLS and CDR2 YYNGEE. The CDR3 is 16 residues long. V shed 1 base and J shed 0 bases, with 11 bases lying between them. Here the CDR3 DNA reads TGTGCCAGCAGCGTATACGCAGGGGACTCTGGAAACACCATATATTTT. It codes for CASSVYAGDSGNTIYF.

The rearrangement links TRBV6-6 to TRBJ1-5; D possibly corresponds to TRBD1 (5 bases). The CDR3 is 14 residues long. Looked up from germline, CDR1 is MNHNY and CDR2 is SVGAGI (reference sequence). The V and J ends lost 7 bases and 3 bases respectively, with 13 bases between them. In nucleotides, the CDR3 is TGTGCCAGCAAAAGCCGACAGATCAATCAGCCCCAGCATTTT. Translated, it gives CASKSRQINQPQHF.